This TCR beta chain stems from a study of CD8 T cells in ankylosing spondylitis. Overall study findings and caveats: It appeared that ankylosing spondylitis blood was characterized by a TCR beta motif of fewer than 10 highly homologous variants. In peripheral blood, disease-linked CD8+ clones occurred at relatively low frequencies. Matched synovial fluid from ankylosing spondylitis patients was reported to be enriched for disease-linked clones.

Generation of TCR beta libraries employed quantitative 5'-RACE incorporating molecular barcodes. TCRdb reanalysed the 5' RACE reads using MiXCR and keeps one entry per CDR3 protein. The table shows around 150,000 distinct CDR3 sequences, with about 6.7% occurring only once. V was cut by 0 bases and J by 0 bases, with 9 bases left in between. This CDR3 spans 15 amino acids. Germline CDR1 and CDR2: SGHRS and YFSETQ. This clonotype occurred many times. Its specificity is not known. The chain is built from TRBV5-1 and TRBJ1-1; no firm D call. Material for sequencing was blood, either unsorted or a sorted T cell fraction (not recorded which). This sequence originates from a female donor with ankylosing spondylitis or in good health (not recorded which). CDR3 in amino acids: CASSLEPGLNTEAFF. The DNA for the CDR3 is TGCGCCAGCAGCTTGGAACCGGGATTGAACACTGAAGCTTTCTTT.